The rows below give T cell receptor beta chains drawn from one sample of a study of T-cell reconstitution after alpha-beta-depleted transplantation in children. TCRdb processed the PCR reads anew with MiXCR; each CDR3 protein has one entry. The repertoire holds 530,000 or so distinct CDR3 sequences, with 25% to 30% as singletons. The sequenced sample was PBMCs, obtained before TCRalphabeta/CD19-depleted stem cell transplant. These receptors were obtained from a boy less than two years old with Wiskott-Aldrich syndrome, due to receive a stem cell transplant. The CDR3 runs from the conserved cysteine through the conserved F or W. The D gene is left open where the match is weak. Size is stated for part of the rows, as once, few or many counts, or as a class when the clone is expanded.

J gene: TRBJ2-4
clone size: -
V gene: TRBV28
D gene: -
CDR3 protein: CASRVTGLHIQYF
CDR3 DNA: TGTGCCAGCAGGGTAACAGGGCTGCACATTCAGTACTTC

J gene: TRBJ1-2
clone size: -
V gene: TRBV10-3
D gene: -
CDR3 protein: CAISDRPTGGYTF
CDR3 DNA: TGTGCCATCAGTGATAGGCCTACGGGTGGCTACACCTTC

J gene: TRBJ2-2
clone size: few
V gene: TRBV5-8
D gene: -
CDR3 protein: CASRKGPVPTNTGELFF
CDR3 DNA: TGTGCCAGCAGGAAGGGGCCAGTTCCTACGAACACCGGGGAGCTGTTTTTT

J gene: TRBJ2-4
clone size: -
V gene: TRBV20-1
D gene: -
CDR3 protein: CSADGQNKNIQYF
CDR3 DNA: TGCAGTGCGGACGGACAGAACAAAAACATTCAGTACTTC

J gene: TRBJ2-2
clone size: -
V gene: TRBV19
D gene: -
CDR3 protein: CASSYPSGRNTGELFF
CDR3 DNA: TGTGCCAGTAGTTATCCCTCGGGTCGAAACACCGGGGAGCTGTTTTTT

J gene: TRBJ1-1
clone size: -
V gene: TRBV20-1
D gene: TRBD1
CDR3 protein: CSAETWTGFTEAFF
CDR3 DNA: TGCAGTGCAGAAACTTGGACAGGGTTTACTGAAGCTTTCTTT

J gene: TRBJ2-7
clone size: -
V gene: TRBV5-1
D gene: -
CDR3 protein: CASSSGGTAAPYEQYF
CDR3 DNA: TGCGCCAGCAGCTCGGGGGGGACAGCAGCCCCCTACGAGCAGTACTTC

J gene: TRBJ1-2
clone size: -
V gene: TRBV5-1
D gene: TRBD1
CDR3 protein: CASSSIVGQTGGVWNGYTF
CDR3 DNA: TGCGCCAGCAGCTCAATTGTTGGCCAGACAGGGGGAGTATGGAATGGCTACACCTTC

J gene: TRBJ2-7
clone size: few
V gene: TRBV20-1
D gene: -
CDR3 protein: CSASWGAPRYEQYF
CDR3 DNA: TGCAGTGCTAGCTGGGGGGCACCCAGATACGAGCAGTACTTC

J gene: TRBJ2-2
clone size: -
V gene: TRBV4-2
D gene: -
CDR3 protein: CASSQGQRRGFPNTGELFF
CDR3 DNA: TGTGCCAGCAGCCAAGGCCAAAGGAGGGGATTTCCGAACACCGGGGAGCTGTTTTTT

J gene: TRBJ2-7
clone size: -
V gene: TRBV10-3
D gene: TRBD2
CDR3 protein: CAIGAGLAGTYEQYF
CDR3 DNA: TGTGCCATCGGCGCGGGACTAGCGGGGACCTACGAGCAGTACTTC

J gene: TRBJ2-1
clone size: many
V gene: TRBV5-6
D gene: -
CDR3 protein: CASKDYNEQFF
CDR3 DNA: TGTGCCAGCAAAGACTACAATGAGCAGTTCTTC

J gene: TRBJ2-5
clone size: few
V gene: TRBV9
D gene: -
CDR3 protein: CASSVAGRETQYF
CDR3 DNA: TGTGCCAGCAGCGTAGCAGGGAGGGAGACCCAGTACTTC

J gene: TRBJ2-1
clone size: few
V gene: TRBV28
D gene: TRBD2
CDR3 protein: CASSLSGREGFF
CDR3 DNA: TGTGCCAGCAGTTTATCCGGGAGGGAGGGGTTCTTC

J gene: TRBJ2-7
clone size: few
V gene: TRBV7-9
D gene: TRBD2
CDR3 protein: CASSWGLAGVIYEQYF
CDR3 DNA: TGTGCCAGCAGCTGGGGACTAGCGGGAGTAATATACGAGCAGTACTTC

J gene: TRBJ1-2
clone size: -
V gene: TRBV27
D gene: TRBD1
CDR3 protein: CASSPTRTGTNYGYTF
CDR3 DNA: TGTGCCAGCAGTCCCACCCGGACAGGGACTAACTATGGCTACACCTTC

J gene: TRBJ2-1
clone size: few
V gene: TRBV5-1
D gene: TRBD2
CDR3 protein: CASSYGLAGEIRDEQFF
CDR3 DNA: TGCGCCAGCAGCTACGGACTAGCGGGAGAGATTAGGGATGAGCAGTTCTTC

J gene: TRBJ2-1
clone size: few
V gene: TRBV5-1
D gene: -
CDR3 protein: CASSARGNEQFF
CDR3 DNA: TGCGCCAGCAGTGCCCGGGGTAATGAGCAGTTCTTC

J gene: TRBJ2-3
clone size: few
V gene: TRBV11-2
D gene: TRBD2
CDR3 protein: CASSLERQGRTSGPRKRYF
CDR3 DNA: TGTGCCAGCAGCTTAGAGCGGCAGGGTCGGACTAGCGGCCCTAGAAAGCGGTATTTT

J gene: TRBJ2-7
clone size: -
V gene: TRBV7-2
D gene: TRBD1
CDR3 protein: CASSLYSGQPIYEQYF
CDR3 DNA: TGTGCCAGCAGCTTATATTCGGGACAGCCAATCTACGAGCAGTACTTC

J gene: TRBJ2-3
clone size: -
V gene: TRBV9
D gene: -
CDR3 protein: CASSVSSSTDTQYF
CDR3 DNA: TGTGCCAGCAGCGTCTCCTCTAGCACAGATACGCAGTATTTT

J gene: TRBJ2-6
clone size: few
V gene: TRBV6-1
D gene: -
CDR3 protein: CATQRAAGANVLTF
CDR3 DNA: TGTGCCACCCAAAGGGCAGCGGGGGCCAACGTCCTGACTTTC

J gene: TRBJ2-5
clone size: -
V gene: TRBV5-1
D gene: -
CDR3 protein: CASSLGQQLQETQYF
CDR3 DNA: TGCGCCAGCAGCTTGGGACAGCAACTACAAGAGACCCAGTACTTC

J gene: TRBJ1-5
clone size: few
V gene: TRBV20-1
D gene: -
CDR3 protein: CSALGSNNQPQHF
CDR3 DNA: TGCAGTGCCCTGGGGTCAAACAATCAGCCCCAGCATTTT

J gene: TRBJ2-3
clone size: -
V gene: TRBV6-1
D gene: -
CDR3 protein: CASSVLGDTDTQYF
CDR3 DNA: TGTGCCAGCAGTGTTCTCGGGGACACAGATACGCAGTATTTT

J gene: TRBJ2-7
clone size: -
V gene: TRBV6-5
D gene: -
CDR3 protein: CASSYERLSYEQYF
CDR3 DNA: TGTGCCAGCAGTTACGAGAGGTTAAGCTACGAGCAGTACTTC

J gene: TRBJ2-7
clone size: -
V gene: TRBV7-2
D gene: -
CDR3 protein: CASSLVRDTYEQYF
CDR3 DNA: TGTGCCAGCAGCTTAGTCCGCGACACCTACGAGCAGTACTTC